These 14 T cell receptor beta chains were sequenced from one sample in a study of OX40 agonist ivuxolimab in advanced cancers. Profiling relied on immunoSEQ multiplex PCR, and the TCRdb table lists in-frame clones only, not all of them. The table records approximately 70,000 clones, 70% to 90% of them present only once. The material sequenced was CD4+ or CD8+ T cells sorted from blood, taken in a trial of the OX40 agonist ivuxolimab. These receptors originate from an adult with an advanced solid tumor such as melanoma, head and neck, liver or kidney cancer.

The chain is built from TRBV6-1 and TRBJ2-3; tentatively, D is TRBD1 (5 bases). The CDR3 is 12 residues long. V was clipped by 5 bases and J by 7 bases, with 10 bases between them. Germline loops: CDR1 MNHNS, CDR2 SASEGT. Here the CDR3 DNA reads TGTGCCAGCAGTCGACAGTGGAATACGCAGTATTTT. This sequence encodes CASSRQWNTQYF.

The chain uses TRBV5-1 and TRBJ1-2, with 10 bases identical to TRBD1. The CDR3 totals 14 residues. The germline V gene has CDR1 SGHRS and CDR2 YFSETQ. V lost 2 bases, J lost 3 bases, and 1 base stayed unmatched. The CDR3 is CASSFGQGDYGYTF. The CDR3 nucleotides read TGCGCCAGCAGCTTCGGACAGGGGGACTATGGCTACACCTTC.

This clone was counted a few times. The chain has TRBV5-1 and TRBJ2-4; 9 positions match TRBD2. Trimming cost V 0 bases and J 8 bases; bases outside gene matches: 9. Per germline, CDR1 SGHRS and CDR2 YFSETQ. The CDR3 is made up of 16 amino acids. The CDR3 protein is CASSLAWRGGRDIQYF. CDR3 DNA sequence: TGCGCCAGCAGCTTGGCCTGGCGGGGGGGCAGGGACATTCAGTACTTC.

The CDR3 nucleotides are TGTGCCAGCAGTCTCTCCGCCAGTTTGGGCTACGAGCAGTACTTC. It encodes CASSLSASLGYEQYF. The genes are TRBV28 and TRBJ2-7; D unclear. CDR1 is MDHEN and CDR2 is SYDVKM in the germline V gene. Trimming removed 5 bases from V and 3 bases from J, with 17 bases in between. The CDR3 totals 15 residues.

The chain employs TRBV27 and TRBJ1-2; D possibly corresponds to TRBD1 (5 bases). The CDR3 length is 14 residues. Between the trimmed V and J ends, which lost 8 bases and 1 base, there was a span of 14 bases. In germline, CDR1 is MNHEY, CDR2 SMNVEV (reference sequence). DNA of the CDR3: TGTGCCAGCCGAAGCTGGGGGAATAACTATGGCTACACCTTC. Translated, it gives CASRSWGNNYGYTF.

The gene calls are TRBV11-1 and TRBJ2-5; 9 nucleotides agree with TRBD1. The germline V gene encodes CDR1 SGHAT and CDR2 FQDESV (reference sequence). J was trimmed by 4 bases and V by 5 bases; bases with no gene match: 11. The CDR3 is 16 residues long. Here the CDR3 reads CASSKRGQGIRETQYF. The DNA for the CDR3 is TGTGCCAGCAGCAAACGCGGACAGGGGATACGAGAGACCCAGTACTTC.

The CDR3 nucleotides are TGCGCCACACGGACTAGCGGTAGCACAGATACGCAGTATTTT. Amino acids: CATRTSGSTDTQYF. The J gene is TRBJ2-3, the V gene TRBV5-1, with TRBD2 matching 10 bases. CDR1 is SGHRS and CDR2 is YFSETQ in the germline V gene. The CDR3 covers 14 residues. V lost 9 bases to trimming and J lost 0 bases; unmatched junction nucleotides: 4. The complete variable domain, with remaining parts taken from reference TRBV5-1 and TRBJ2-3, reads KAGVTQTPRYLIKTRGQQVTLSCSPISGHRSVSWYQQTPGQGLQFLFEYFSETQRNKGNFPGRFSGRQFSNSRSEMNVSTLELGDSALYLCATRTSGSTDTQYFGPGTRLTVL.

The chain joins TRBV30 to TRBJ1-3, with a weak D call TRBD1 (5 bases). With 4 bases removed from V and 0 bases from J, the gap between germline ends came to 13 bases. Germline-derived CDR1 and CDR2 are GTSNPN and SVGIG (reference sequence). The CDR3 is 15 residues long. The CDR3 bases are TGTGCCTGGACCCGGGACGGAATCTCTGGAAACACCATATATTTT. Amino acid sequence: CAWTRDGISGNTIYF.

The genes are TRBV4-1 and TRBJ2-1, with 12 bases lining up with TRBD2. Germline-derived CDR1 and CDR2 are MGHRA and YSYEKL. The J segment lost 0 bases and the V segment lost 5 bases, leaving 8 bases of the junction unmatched. The CDR3 sequence is 18 residues long. This chain's CDR3 is CASSYKLAGGSSYNEQFF. The CDR3 coding sequence is TGCGCCAGCAGCTACAAACTAGCGGGAGGAAGCTCCTACAATGAGCAGTTCTTC.

This clone has only a few counts. Here the CDR3 reads CASSESFGTLYYEQYF. CDR3 nucleotides: TGTGCCAGCAGCGAAAGCTTCGGGACTCTTTACTACGAGCAGTACTTC. The rearrangement uses TRBV5-6 and TRBJ2-7; a possible D gene is TRBD2 (6 bases). V lost 4 bases and J 3 bases, leaving 20 bases between the germline ends. Germline V gene data show CDR1 as SGHDT and CDR2 as YYEEEE. The CDR3 contains 16 residues. Supplemented by reference TRBV5-6 and TRBJ2-7, the full variable domain reads DAGVTQSPTHLIKTRGQQVTLRCSPKSGHDTVSWYQQALGQGPQFIFQYYEEEERQRGNFPDRFSGHQFPNYSSELNVNALLLGDSALYLCASSESFGTLYYEQYFGPGTRLTVT.

CDR3 sequence reads: CASLRAGGYEQYF. In DNA form, the CDR3 reads TGTGCCAGCCTCAGGGCAGGGGGTTACGAGCAGTACTTC. The V call is TRBV6-5, the J call TRBJ2-7; 7 bases map to TRBD1. V trimming: 8 bases; J trimming: 4 bases; junction bases outside the gene matches: 8. In germline, CDR1 is MNHEY, CDR2 SVGAGI. The CDR3 extends over 13 amino acids.

This chain links TRBV27 with TRBJ1-1; D is undetermined. The V gene's germline CDR1 is MNHEY and CDR2 SMNVEV (reference sequence). The CDR3 contains 13 residues. V gave up 5 bases and J gave up 4 bases, with 11 bases separating them. The CDR3 DNA follows: TGTGCCAGCAGTCCGCATTGGGGCACTGAAGCTTTCTTT. It yields the protein CASSPHWGTEAFF.

The V and J genes are TRBV6-5 and TRBJ1-1; D remains ambiguous. Trimming took off 7 bases at V and 0 bases at J, with 12 bases between the two ends. The CDR3 runs to 14 residues. Per germline, CDR1 MNHEY and CDR2 SVGAGI. The CDR3 sequence is CASNNPGMNTEAFF. As DNA, the CDR3 is TGTGCCAGCAACAACCCGGGGATGAACACTGAAGCTTTCTTT.

The genes are TRBV5-1 and TRBJ1-1; D possibly corresponds to TRBD1 (5 bases). With 4 bases removed from V and 4 bases from J, the gap between germline ends came to 17 bases. The CDR3 sequence is 15 residues long. Per germline, CDR1 SGHRS and CDR2 YFSETQ. The CDR3 DNA sequence: TGCGCCAGCAGCACGGAAGCAGGGAGAATCACTGAAGCTTTCTTT. This sequence encodes CASSTEAGRITEAFF.